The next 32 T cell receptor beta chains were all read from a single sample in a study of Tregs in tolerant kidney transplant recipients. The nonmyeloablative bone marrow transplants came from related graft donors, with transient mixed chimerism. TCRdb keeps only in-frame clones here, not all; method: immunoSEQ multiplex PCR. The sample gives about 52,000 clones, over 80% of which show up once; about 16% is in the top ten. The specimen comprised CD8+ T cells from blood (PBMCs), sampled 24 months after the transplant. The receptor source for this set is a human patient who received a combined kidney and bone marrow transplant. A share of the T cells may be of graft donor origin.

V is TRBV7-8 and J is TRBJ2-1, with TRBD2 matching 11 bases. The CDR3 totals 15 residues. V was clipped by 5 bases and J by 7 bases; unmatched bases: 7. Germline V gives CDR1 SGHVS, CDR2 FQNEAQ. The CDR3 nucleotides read TGTGCCAGCAGCATCGCCGGGACTAGCGGAAATGAGCAGTTCTTC. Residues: CASSIAGTSGNEQFF.

The CDR3: CASSVEAEILYEQYF. For the CDR3, the DNA is TGTGCCAGCAGCGTAGAAGCGGAAATTTTATACGAGCAGTACTTC. The chain uses TRBV9 and TRBJ2-7, with a possible D match to TRBD2 (5 bases). Looked up from germline, CDR1 is SGDLS and CDR2 is YYNGEE. V lost 0 bases, J lost 4 bases, and 14 bases lay in between. The CDR3 contains 15 residues.

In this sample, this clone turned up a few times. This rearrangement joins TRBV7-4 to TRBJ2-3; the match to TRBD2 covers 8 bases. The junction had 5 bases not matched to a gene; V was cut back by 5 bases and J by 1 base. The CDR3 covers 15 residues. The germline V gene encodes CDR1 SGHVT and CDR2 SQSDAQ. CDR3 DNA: TGTGCCAGCAGCCGACTAGCGTATGGCACAGATACGCAGTATTTT. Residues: CASSRLAYGTDTQYF.

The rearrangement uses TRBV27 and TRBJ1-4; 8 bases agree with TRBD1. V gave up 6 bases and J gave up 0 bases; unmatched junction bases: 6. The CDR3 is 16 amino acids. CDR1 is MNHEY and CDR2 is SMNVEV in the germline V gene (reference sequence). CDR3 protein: CASRSLQGATNEKLFF. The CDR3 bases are TGTGCCAGCAGGTCTCTACAGGGGGCAACTAATGAAAAACTGTTTTTT.

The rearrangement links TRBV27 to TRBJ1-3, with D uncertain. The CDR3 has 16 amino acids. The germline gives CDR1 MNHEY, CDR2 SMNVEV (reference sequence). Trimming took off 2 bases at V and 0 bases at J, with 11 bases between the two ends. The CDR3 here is CASSLSSPYSGNTIYF. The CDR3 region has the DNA TGTGCCAGCAGTTTAAGCTCACCTTACTCTGGAAACACCATATATTTT.

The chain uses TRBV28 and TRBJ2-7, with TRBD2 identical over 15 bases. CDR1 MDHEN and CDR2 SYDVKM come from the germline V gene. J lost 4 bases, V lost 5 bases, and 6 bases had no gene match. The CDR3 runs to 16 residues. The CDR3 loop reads CASSPGLAGGTYEQYF. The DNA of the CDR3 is TGTGCCAGCAGTCCGGGACTAGCGGGAGGTACGTACGAGCAGTACTTC.

The CDR3 loop reads CASSLDQGSYGYTF. The CDR3 DNA reads as TGTGCCAGCAGCTTAGACCAGGGGTCCTATGGCTACACCTTC. The rearrangement uses TRBV7-2 and TRBJ1-2; possible D gene TRBD1, 6 bases. With 1 base removed from V and 4 bases from J, the gap between germline ends came to 10 bases. CDR1 and CDR2 from the germline V gene are SGHTA and FQGNSA. This CDR3 is 14 amino acids long.

The CDR3 DNA reads TGTGCCAGCAGCTTAGTGGGAGGGTCTAATGAAAAACTGTTTTTT. Amino acids: CASSLVGGSNEKLFF. This chain connects TRBV11-2 to TRBJ1-4; no reliable D call. Looked up from germline, CDR1 is SGHAT and CDR2 is FQNNGV. This CDR3 has 15 amino acids. V was cut by 1 base and J by 3 bases, with 9 bases left in between.

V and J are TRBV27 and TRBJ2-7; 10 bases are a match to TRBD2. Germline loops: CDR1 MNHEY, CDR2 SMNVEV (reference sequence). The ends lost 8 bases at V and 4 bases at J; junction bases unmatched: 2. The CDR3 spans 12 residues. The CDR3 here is CASRSGRYEQYF. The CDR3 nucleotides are TGTGCCAGCCGTAGCGGGAGGTACGAGCAGTACTTC.

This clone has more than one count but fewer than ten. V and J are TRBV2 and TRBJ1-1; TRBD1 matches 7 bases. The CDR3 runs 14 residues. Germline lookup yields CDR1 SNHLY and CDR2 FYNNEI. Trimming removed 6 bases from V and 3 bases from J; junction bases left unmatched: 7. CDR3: CASREDRRDTEAFF. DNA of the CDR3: TGTGCCAGCAGGGAGGACAGGCGGGACACTGAAGCTTTCTTT. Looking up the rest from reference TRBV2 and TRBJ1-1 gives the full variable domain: EPEVTQTPSHQVTQMGQEVILRCVPISNHLYFYWYRQILGQKVEFLVSFYNNEISEKSEIFDDQFSVERPDGSNFTLKIRSTKLEDSAMYFCASREDRRDTEAFFGQGTRLTVV.

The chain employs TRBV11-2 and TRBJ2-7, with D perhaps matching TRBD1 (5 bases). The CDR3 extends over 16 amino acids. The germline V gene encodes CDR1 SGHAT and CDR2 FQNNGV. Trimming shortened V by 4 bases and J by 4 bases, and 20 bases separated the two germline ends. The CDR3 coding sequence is TGTGCCAGCAGCTCGGGTTTAGGACATCTGGTTTACGAGCAGTACTTC. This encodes CASSSGLGHLVYEQYF.

CDR3 protein: CASSYFPGGALTNTIYF. The CDR3 coding sequence is TGTGCCAGCTCATACTTCCCAGGGGGCGCGTTGACAAACACCATATATTTT. The chain links TRBV18 to TRBJ1-3, with 8 nucleotides matching TRBD1. The CDR3 runs to 17 residues. J lost 6 bases, V lost 5 bases, and 15 bases had no gene match. From germline, CDR1 is KGHSH and CDR2 LQKENI.

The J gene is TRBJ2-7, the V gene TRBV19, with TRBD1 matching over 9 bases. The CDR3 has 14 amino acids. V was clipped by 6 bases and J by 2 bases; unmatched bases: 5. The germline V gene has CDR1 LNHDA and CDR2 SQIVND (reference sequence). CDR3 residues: CASSDGDRAYEQYF. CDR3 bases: TGTGCCAGTAGCGACGGGGACAGGGCCTACGAGCAGTACTTC.

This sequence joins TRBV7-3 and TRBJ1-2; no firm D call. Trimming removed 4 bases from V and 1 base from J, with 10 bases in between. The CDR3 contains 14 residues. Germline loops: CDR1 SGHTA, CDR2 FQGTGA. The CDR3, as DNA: TGTGCCAGCAGCTCTTCCGGCGGTAACTATGGCTACACCTTC. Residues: CASSSSGGNYGYTF.

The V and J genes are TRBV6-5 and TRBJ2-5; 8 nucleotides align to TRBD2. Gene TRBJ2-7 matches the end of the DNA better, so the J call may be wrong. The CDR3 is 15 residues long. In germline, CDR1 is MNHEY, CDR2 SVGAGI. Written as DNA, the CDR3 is TGTGCCAGCAGTTACCGCGGGGGGCTAAGCTACGAGCAGTACTTC. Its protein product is CASSYRGGLSYEQYF.

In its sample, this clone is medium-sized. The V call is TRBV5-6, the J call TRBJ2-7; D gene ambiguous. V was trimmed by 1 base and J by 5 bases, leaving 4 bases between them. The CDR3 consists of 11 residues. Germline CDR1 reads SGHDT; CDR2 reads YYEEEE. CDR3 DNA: TGTGCCAGCAGCTTGTATAACGAGCAGTACTTC. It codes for CASSLYNEQYF.

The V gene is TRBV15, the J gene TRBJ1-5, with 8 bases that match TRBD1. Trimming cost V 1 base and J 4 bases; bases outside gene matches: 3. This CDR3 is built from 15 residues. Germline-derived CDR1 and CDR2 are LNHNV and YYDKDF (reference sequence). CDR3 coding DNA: TGTGCCACCAGCAGAGCGACAGGGGTTAATCAGCCCCAGCATTTT. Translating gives CATSRATGVNQPQHF.

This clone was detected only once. CDR3 loop: CASSQDRAPSGGPDTQYF. CDR3 bases: TGCGCCAGCAGCCAAGATAGGGCGCCTAGCGGGGGACCCGATACGCAGTATTTT. This rearrangement joins TRBV4-1 to TRBJ2-3; 10 bases are shared with TRBD2. The CDR3 runs to 18 residues. The ends lost 0 bases at V and 6 bases at J; junction bases unmatched: 12. Germline V gene lookup returns CDR1 MGHRA and CDR2 YSYEKL.

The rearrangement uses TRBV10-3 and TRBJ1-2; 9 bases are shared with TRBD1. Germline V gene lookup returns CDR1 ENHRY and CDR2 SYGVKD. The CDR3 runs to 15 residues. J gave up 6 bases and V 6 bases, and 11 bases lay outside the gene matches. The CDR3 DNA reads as TGTGCCATCAGGACCCGGGACAGGGAAAGGGATGGCTACACCTTC. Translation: CAIRTRDRERDGYTF.

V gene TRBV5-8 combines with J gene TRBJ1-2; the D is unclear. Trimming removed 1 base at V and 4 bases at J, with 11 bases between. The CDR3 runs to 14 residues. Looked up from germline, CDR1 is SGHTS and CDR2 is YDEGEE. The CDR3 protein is CASSLYSESYGYTF. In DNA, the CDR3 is TGTGCCAGCAGCTTGTACTCTGAATCCTATGGCTACACCTTC.

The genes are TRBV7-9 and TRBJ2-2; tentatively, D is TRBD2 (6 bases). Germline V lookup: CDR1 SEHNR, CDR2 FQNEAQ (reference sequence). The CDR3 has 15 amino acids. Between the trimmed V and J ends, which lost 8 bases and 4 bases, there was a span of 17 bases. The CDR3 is CASPHGGMGTGELFF. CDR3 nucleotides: TGTGCCAGCCCCCACGGGGGTATGGGCACCGGGGAGCTGTTTTTT.

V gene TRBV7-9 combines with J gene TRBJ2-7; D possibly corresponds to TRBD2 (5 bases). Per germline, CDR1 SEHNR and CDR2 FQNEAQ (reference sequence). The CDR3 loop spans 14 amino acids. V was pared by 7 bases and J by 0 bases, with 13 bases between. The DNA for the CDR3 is TGTGCCAGCAACATAGCCGGGGACTCCTACGAGCAGTACTTC. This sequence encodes CASNIAGDSYEQYF.

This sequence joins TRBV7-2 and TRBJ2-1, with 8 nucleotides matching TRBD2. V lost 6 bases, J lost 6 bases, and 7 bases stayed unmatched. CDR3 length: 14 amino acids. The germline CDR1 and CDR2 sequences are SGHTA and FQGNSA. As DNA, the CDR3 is TGTGCCAGCAGGCCTCCCGGGAGGGCCAATGAGCAGTTCTTC. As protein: CASRPPGRANEQFF.

The CDR3 DNA follows: TGTGCCAGCAGTGGAGGCGTGGGAACTAATGAAAAACTGTTTTTT. It translates to CASSGGVGTNEKLFF. The chain employs TRBV27 and TRBJ1-4, with unresolved D. V gave up 5 bases and J gave up 1 base, with 11 bases separating them. The germline V gene encodes CDR1 MNHEY and CDR2 SMNVEV (reference sequence). This CDR3 is built from 15 residues.

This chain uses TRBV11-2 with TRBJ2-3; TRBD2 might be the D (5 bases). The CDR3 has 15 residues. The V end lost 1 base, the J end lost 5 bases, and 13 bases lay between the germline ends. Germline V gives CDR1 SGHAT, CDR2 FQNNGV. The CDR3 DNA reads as TGTGCCAGCAGCTTAGTCGGAGGTCCCAGAGATACGCAGTATTTT. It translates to CASSLVGGPRDTQYF.

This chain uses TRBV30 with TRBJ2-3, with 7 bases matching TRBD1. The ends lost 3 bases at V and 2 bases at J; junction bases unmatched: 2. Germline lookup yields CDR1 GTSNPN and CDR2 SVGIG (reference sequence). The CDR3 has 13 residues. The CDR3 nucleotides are TGTGCCTGGAGCACAGGGGCCACAGATACGCAGTATTTT. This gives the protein CAWSTGATDTQYF.

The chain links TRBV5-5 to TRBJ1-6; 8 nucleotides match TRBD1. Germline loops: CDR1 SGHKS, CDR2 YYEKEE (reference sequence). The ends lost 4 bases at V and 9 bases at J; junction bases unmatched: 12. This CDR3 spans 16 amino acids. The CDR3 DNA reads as TGTGCCAGCAGCCCGGGTTGGACAGGGAGTAGTTCACCCCTCCACTTT. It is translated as CASSPGWTGSSSPLHF.

The DNA for the CDR3 is TGTGCCAGCAGTAGATCTAGCGGGGAAACCTACAATGAGCAGTTCTTC. Translation: CASSRSSGETYNEQFF. This sequence joins TRBV27 and TRBJ2-1; the match to TRBD2 covers 9 bases. The CDR3 extends over 16 amino acids. J lost 2 bases, V lost 5 bases, and 7 bases had no gene match. Germline values: CDR1 MNHEY, CDR2 SMNVEV (reference sequence).

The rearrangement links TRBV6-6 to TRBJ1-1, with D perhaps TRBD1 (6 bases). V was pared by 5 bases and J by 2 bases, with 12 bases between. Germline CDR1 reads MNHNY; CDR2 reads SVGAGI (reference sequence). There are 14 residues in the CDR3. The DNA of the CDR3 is TGTGCCAGCAGTCCGACAGGTACTAACACTGAAGCTTTCTTT. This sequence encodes CASSPTGTNTEAFF.

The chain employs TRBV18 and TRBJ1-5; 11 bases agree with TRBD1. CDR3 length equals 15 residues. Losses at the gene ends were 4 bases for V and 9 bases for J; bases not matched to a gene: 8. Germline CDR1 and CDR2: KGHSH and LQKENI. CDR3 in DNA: TGTGCCAGCTCACGGACAGGGGGCGGAACAACGCCCCAGCATTTT. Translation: CASSRTGGGTTPQHF.

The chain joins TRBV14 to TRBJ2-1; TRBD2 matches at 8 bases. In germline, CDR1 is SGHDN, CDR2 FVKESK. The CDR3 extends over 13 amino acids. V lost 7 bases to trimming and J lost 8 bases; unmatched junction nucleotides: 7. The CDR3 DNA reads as TGTGCCAGCACCCTAAGCGGGAGCTATGAGCAGTTCTTC. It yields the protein CASTLSGSYEQFF.

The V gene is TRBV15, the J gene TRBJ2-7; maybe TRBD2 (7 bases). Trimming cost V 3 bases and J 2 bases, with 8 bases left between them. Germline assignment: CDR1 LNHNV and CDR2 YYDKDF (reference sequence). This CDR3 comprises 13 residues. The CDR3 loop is CATSSGGPYEQYF. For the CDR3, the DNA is TGTGCCACCAGCAGCGGGGGGCCCTACGAGCAGTACTTC.